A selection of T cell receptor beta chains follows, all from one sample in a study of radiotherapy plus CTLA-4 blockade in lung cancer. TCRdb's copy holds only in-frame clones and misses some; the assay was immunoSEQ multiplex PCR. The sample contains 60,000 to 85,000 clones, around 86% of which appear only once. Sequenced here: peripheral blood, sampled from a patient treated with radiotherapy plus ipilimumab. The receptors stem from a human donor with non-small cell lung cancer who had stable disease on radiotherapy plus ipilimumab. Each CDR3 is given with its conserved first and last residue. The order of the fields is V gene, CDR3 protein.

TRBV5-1,CASSLGSRNTEAFF
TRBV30,CAWRSIGHRGNTEAFF
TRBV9,CASSVAGPGELFF
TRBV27,CASRGHTYEQYF
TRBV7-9,CAIDLSLAGYTF
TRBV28,CASSLLGLSNEQFF
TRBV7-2,CATSRVGASGNTIYF
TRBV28,CASSPGVGARDF
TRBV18,CASSPIGLAAYNEQFF
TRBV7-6,CASSQDLDSQETQYF
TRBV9,CASPAARGFRGYTF
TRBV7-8,CASSRGTSTDTQYF
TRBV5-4,CASSQRALAGDETQYF
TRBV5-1,CASSLGQGVTYEQYF
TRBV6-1,CASGVGAYTEAFF
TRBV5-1,CASSLRQGQETQYF
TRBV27,CASTNPGTSSSGGYTF
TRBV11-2,CASSTWDGMVAPLHF
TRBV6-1,CASSEVYSNQPQHF
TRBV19,CASSNRDLMSSYNSPLHF
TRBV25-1,CASSEYTGVNEKLFF
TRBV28,CASTTSGRAGNYGYTF
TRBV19,CASTVNTEAFF
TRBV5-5,CASSLDRASSYYEQYF
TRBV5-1,CASSLRADRTDTQYF
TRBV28,CASSPPGTDEQYF
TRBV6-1,CASSSKSMNTEAFF
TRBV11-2,CASSPQSSYEQYF
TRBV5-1,CASSRSTGEGEKLFF
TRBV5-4,CASSLGAHGVAGELFF
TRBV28,CASTTGQGMFEQYF
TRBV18,CASSTGTEKETQYF
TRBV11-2,CASSIRTGGPFYSGNTIYF
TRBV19,CASSISGYYEQYF
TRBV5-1,CASSLDGPYEQYF
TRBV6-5,CASSSHLGDGNQPQHF
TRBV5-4,CASSLNTGLWNTEAFF
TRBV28,CASSLGTGKGETEAFF
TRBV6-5,CASNTGVSGGYTF
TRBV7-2,CASSLVQAYEQYF
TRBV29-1,CAGIGKKLFF
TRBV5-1,CASSPDMNTEAFF